This TCR beta chain was recorded in a study of CD8+CD57+ T cells in acquired aplastic anemia. About the research overall: Sorted cells (CD4+ and CD8+) yielded DNA amounts that averaged about 3.1 ug.

CDR1 DFQATT and CDR2 SNEGSKA come from the germline V gene (reference sequence). V was pared by 5 bases and J by 5 bases, with 5 bases of the junction left unmatched. This CDR3 contains 12 residues. Points from the study as a whole: Researchers reported that CD8+ Simpson's diversity was not significantly different in patients versus controls. The number of CD8+ CDR3 sequences shared by patients and controls was roughly 31.

The TCR beta profiling, which covered VDJ combination and CDR3 sequence, was carried out using genomic DNA as the template. In TCRdb, the reads were re-called with MiXCR into one record per CDR3 protein. Of 150,000 to 200,000 distinct CDR3 sequences in the sample, 64% were seen once. As regards this clonotype: Its specificity is unknown.

Sequenced material: sorted CD4+, CD8+, or CD8+CD57+ T cells (not recorded which) from PBMCs. The clonotype originates from a human donor with severe aplastic anemia or a healthy control (not recorded which). V usage is TRBV20-1 and J usage is TRBJ2-7; 8 positions match TRBD1. CDR3 sequence (DNA): TGCAGTGCTGAACAGGGGGGCGACGAGCAGTACTTC. It yields the protein CSAEQGGDEQYF.